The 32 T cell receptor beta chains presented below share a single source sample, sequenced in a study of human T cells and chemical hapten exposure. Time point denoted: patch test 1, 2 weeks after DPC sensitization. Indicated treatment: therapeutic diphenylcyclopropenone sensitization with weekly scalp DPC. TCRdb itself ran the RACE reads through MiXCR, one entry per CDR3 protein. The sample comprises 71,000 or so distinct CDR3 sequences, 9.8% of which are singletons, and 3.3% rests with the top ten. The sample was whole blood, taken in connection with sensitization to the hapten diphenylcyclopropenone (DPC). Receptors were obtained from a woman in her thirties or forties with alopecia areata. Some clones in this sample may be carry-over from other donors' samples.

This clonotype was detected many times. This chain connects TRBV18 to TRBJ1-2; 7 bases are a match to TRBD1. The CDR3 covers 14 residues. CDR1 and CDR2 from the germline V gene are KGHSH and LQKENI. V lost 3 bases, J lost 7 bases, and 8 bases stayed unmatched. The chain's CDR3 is CASSPSEGASGYTF. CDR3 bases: TGTGCCAGCTCACCTTCGGAGGGGGCGTCTGGCTACACCTTC.

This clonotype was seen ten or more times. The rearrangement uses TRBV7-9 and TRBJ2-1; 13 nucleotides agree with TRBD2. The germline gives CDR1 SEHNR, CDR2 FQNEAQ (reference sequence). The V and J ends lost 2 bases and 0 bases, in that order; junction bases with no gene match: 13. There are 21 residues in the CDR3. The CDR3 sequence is CASSLPKTSGGTPSSYNEQFF. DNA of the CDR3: TGTGCCAGCAGCTTACCCAAGACTAGCGGGGGGACCCCGAGCTCCTACAATGAGCAGTTCTTC.

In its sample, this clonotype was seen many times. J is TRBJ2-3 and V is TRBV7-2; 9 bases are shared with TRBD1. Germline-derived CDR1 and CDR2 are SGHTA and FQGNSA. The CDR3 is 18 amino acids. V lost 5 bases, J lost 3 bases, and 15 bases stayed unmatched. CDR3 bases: TGTGCCAGCAGCATTACGTACCCCGGGACAGGGAGTACAGATACGCAGTATTTT. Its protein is CASSITYPGTGSTDTQYF.

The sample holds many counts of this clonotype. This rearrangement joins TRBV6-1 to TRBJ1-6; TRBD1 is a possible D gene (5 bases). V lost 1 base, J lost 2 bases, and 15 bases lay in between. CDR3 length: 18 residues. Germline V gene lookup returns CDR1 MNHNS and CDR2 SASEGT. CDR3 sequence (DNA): TGTGCCAGCAGTGAAGGCCTGTTCCAGGGCACCTATAATTCACCCCTCCACTTT. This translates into CASSEGLFQGTYNSPLHF.

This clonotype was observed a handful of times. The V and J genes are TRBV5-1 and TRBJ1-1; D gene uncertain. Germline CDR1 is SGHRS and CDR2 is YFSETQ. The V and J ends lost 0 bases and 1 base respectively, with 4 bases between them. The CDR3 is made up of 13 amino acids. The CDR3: CASSLGSNTEAFF. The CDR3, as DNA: TGCGCCAGCAGCTTGGGGTCGAACACTGAAGCTTTCTTT. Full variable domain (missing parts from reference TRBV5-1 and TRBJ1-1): KAGVTQTPRYLIKTRGQQVTLSCSPISGHRSVSWYQQTPGQGLQFLFEYFSETQRNKGNFPGRFSGRQFSNSRSEMNVSTLELGDSALYLCASSLGSNTEAFFGQGTRLTVV.

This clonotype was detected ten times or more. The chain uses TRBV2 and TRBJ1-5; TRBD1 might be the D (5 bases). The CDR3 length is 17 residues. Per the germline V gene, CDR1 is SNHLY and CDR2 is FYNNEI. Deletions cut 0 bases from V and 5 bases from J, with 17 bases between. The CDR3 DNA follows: TGTGCCAGCAGTGAAGCGCCTCCCCGCAGGGCGGATCAGCCCCAGCATTTT. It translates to CASSEAPPRRADQPQHF.

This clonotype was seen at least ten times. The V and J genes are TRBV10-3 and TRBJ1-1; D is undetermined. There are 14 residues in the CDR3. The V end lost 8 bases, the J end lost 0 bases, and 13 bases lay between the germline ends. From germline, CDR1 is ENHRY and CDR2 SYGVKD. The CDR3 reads CAIQAGGLNTEAFF. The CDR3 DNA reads TGTGCCATCCAGGCGGGTGGTCTGAACACTGAAGCTTTCTTT.

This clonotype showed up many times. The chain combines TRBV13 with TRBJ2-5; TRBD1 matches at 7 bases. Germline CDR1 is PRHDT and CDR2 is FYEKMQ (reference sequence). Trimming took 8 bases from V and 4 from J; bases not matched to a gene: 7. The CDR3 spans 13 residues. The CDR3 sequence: CASGDRDRETQYF. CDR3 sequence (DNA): TGTGCCAGCGGCGACAGGGACAGAGAGACCCAGTACTTC. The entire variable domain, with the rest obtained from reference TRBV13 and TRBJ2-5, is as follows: AAGVIQSPRHLIKEKRETATLKCYPIPRHDTVYWYQQGPGQDPQFLISFYEKMQSDKGSIPDRFSAQQFSDYHSELNMSSLELGDSALYFCASGDRDRETQYFGPGTRLLVL.

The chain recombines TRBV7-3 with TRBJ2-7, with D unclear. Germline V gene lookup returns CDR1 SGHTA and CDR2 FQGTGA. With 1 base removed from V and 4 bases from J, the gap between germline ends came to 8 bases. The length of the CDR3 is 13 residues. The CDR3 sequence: CASSLNYGYEQYF. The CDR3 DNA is TGTGCCAGCAGCTTAAATTACGGTTACGAGCAGTACTTC.

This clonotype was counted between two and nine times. The CDR3 DNA reads TGTGCCAGCAGCCTCCGACTTAGCTCCTACGAGCAGTACTTC. Its translation: CASSLRLSSYEQYF. V gene TRBV13 combines with J gene TRBJ2-7; D call uncertain. CDR3 length equals 14 residues. The germline V gene has CDR1 PRHDT and CDR2 FYEKMQ (reference sequence). Trimming cost V 5 bases and J 0 bases, with 11 bases left between them.

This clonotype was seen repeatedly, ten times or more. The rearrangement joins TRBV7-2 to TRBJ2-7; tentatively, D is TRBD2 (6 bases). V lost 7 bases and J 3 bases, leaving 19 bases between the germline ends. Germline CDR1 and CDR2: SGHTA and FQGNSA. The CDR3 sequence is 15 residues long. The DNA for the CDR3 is TGTGCCAGCACGTACACGGGGAGCGGGCGCTACGAGCAGTACTTC. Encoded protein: CASTYTGSGRYEQYF.

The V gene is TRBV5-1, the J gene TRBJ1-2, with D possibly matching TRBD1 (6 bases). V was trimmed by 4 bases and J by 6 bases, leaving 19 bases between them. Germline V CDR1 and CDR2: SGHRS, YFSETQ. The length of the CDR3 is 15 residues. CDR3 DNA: TGCGCCAGCAGCCCTGGTTCCGGGGGCGGTAATGGCTACACCTTC. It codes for CASSPGSGGGNGYTF.

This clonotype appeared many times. CDR3 DNA: TGTGCCAGCAGTCTCATGGGGGCCTACGAGCAGTACTTC. It translates to CASSLMGAYEQYF. The chain recombines TRBV5-4 with TRBJ2-7; D may correspond to TRBD1 or TRBD2 (5 bases each). The V and J ends lost 5 bases and 2 bases respectively, with 11 bases between them. Germline V gene lookup returns CDR1 SGHNT and CDR2 YYREEE (reference sequence). The CDR3 is 13 amino acids.

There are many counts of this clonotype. CDR3 sequence reads: CASSLAGDRVFF. The CDR3 nucleotides are TGTGCCAGCAGCTTAGCCGGGGACCGGGTTTTCTTC. The chain is built from TRBV7-2 and TRBJ2-1; D assignment may be TRBD1 or TRBD2 (5 bases each). The CDR3 length is 12 residues. Trimming took off 0 bases at V and 16 bases at J, with 13 bases between the two ends. Germline lookup yields CDR1 SGHTA and CDR2 FQGNSA. The full variable domain, rest sourced from reference TRBV7-2 and TRBJ2-1, is GAGVSQSPSNKVTEKGKDVELRCDPISGHTALYWYRQSLGQGLEFLIYFQGNSAPDKSGLPSDRFSAERTGGSVSTLTIQRTQQEDSAVYLCASSLAGDRVFFGPGTRLTVL.

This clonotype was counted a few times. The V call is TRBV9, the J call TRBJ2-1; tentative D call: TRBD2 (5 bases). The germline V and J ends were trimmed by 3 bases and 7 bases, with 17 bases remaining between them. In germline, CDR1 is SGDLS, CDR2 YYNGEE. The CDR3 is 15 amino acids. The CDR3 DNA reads TGTGCCAGCAGCGGGGCCGGAGGTTTGTCAAATGAGCAGTTCTTC. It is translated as CASSGAGGLSNEQFF. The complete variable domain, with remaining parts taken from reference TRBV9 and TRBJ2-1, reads DSGVTQTPKHLITATGQRVTLRCSPRSGDLSVYWYQQSLDQGLQFLIQYYNGEERAKGNILERFSAQQFPDLHSELNLSSLELGDSALYFCASSGAGGLSNEQFFGPGTRLTVL.

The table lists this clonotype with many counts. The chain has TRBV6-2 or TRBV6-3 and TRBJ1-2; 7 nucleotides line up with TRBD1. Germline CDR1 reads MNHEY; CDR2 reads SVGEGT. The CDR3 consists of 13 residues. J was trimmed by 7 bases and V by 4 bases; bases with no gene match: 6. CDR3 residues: CASSSSTGFGYTF. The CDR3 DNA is TGTGCCAGCAGTTCCTCGACAGGGTTTGGCTACACCTTC.

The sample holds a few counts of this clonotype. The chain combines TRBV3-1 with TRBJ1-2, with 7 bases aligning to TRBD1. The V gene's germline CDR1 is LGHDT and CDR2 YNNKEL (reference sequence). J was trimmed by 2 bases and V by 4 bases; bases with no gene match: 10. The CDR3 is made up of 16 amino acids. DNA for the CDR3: TGTGCCAGCAGCCGAGACCCGGGACAGCCGAACTATGGCTACACCTTC. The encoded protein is CASSRDPGQPNYGYTF.

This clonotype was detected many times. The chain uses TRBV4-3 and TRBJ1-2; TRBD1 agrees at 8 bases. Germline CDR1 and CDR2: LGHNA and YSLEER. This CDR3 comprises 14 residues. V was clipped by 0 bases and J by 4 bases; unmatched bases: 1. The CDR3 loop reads CASSQDRGLYGYTF. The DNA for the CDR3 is TGCGCCAGCAGCCAAGACAGGGGGCTCTATGGCTACACCTTC.

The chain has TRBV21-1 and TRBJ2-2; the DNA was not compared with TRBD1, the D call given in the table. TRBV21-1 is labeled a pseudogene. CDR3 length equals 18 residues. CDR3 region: CASSKRRRGDSNTGELFF. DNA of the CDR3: TGTGCCAGCAGCAAAAGACGGAGAGGGGATTCGAACACCGGGGAGCTGTTTTTT.

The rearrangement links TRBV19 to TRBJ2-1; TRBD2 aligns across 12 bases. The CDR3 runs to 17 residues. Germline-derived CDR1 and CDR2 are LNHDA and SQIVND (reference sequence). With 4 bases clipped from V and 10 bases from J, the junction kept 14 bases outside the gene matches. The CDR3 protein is CASSNSPTSGGAGEQFF. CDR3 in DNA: TGTGCCAGTAGTAACTCCCCGACTAGCGGGGGAGCCGGGGAGCAGTTCTTC.

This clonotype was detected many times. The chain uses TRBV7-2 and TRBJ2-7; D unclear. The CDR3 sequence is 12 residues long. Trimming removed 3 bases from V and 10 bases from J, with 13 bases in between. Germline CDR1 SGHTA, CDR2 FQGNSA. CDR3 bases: TGTGCCAGCAGCTTCGTCGGCTACCTCCAGTACTTC. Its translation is CASSFVGYLQYF.

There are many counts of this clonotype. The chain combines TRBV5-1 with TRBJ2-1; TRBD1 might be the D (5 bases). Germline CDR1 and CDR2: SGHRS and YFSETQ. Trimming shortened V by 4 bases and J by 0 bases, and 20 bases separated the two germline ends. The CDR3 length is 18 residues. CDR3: CASSRGIIRPPSYNEQFF. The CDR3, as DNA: TGCGCCAGCAGCAGGGGCATAATCCGACCCCCCTCCTACAATGAGCAGTTCTTC.

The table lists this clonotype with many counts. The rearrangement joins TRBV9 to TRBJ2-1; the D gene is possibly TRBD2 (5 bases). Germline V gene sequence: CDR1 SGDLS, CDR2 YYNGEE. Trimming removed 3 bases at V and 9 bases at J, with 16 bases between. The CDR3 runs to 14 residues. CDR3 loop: CASSGRVGSSEQFF. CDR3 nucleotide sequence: TGTGCCAGCAGCGGGCGGGTGGGGTCTAGTGAGCAGTTCTTC.

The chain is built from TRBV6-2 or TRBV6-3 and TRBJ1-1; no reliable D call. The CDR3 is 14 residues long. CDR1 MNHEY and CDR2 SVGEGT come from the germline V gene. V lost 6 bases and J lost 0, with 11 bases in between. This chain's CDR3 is CASSSGRMNTEAFF. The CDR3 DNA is TGTGCCAGCAGCTCCGGGCGGATGAACACTGAAGCTTTCTTT.

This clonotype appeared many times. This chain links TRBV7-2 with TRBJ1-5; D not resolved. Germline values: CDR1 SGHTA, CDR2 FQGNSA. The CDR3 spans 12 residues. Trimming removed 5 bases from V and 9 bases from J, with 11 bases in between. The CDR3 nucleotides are TGTGCCAGCAGCCCGCATCAGGCGCCCCAGCATTTT. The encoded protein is CASSPHQAPQHF.

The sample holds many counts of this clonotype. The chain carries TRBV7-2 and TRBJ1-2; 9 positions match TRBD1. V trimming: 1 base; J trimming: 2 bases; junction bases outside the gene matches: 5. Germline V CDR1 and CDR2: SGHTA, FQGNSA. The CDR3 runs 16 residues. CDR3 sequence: CASSLEGTGTNYGYTF. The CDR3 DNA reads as TGTGCCAGCAGCTTAGAGGGGACAGGGACAAACTATGGCTACACCTTC.

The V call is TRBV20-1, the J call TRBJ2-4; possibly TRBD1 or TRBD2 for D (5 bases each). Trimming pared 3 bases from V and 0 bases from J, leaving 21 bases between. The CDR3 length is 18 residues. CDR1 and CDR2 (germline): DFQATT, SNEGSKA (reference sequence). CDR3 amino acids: CSARATEGNAIAKNIQYF. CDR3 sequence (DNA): TGCAGTGCTAGGGCGACAGAGGGAAATGCGATAGCCAAAAACATTCAGTACTTC.

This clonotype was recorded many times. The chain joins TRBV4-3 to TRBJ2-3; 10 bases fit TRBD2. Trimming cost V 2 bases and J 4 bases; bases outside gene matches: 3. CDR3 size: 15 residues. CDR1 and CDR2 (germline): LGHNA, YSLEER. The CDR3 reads CASSQKSGGADTQYF. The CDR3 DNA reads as TGCGCCAGCAGCCAAAAAAGCGGGGGGGCAGATACGCAGTATTTT.

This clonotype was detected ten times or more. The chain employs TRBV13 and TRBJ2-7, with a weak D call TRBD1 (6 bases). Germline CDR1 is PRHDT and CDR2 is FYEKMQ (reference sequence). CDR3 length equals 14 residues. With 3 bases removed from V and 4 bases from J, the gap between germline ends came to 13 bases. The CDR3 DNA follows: TGTGCCAGCAGCTTGGGCAGGGGTTGGTACGAGCAGTACTTC. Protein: CASSLGRGWYEQYF.

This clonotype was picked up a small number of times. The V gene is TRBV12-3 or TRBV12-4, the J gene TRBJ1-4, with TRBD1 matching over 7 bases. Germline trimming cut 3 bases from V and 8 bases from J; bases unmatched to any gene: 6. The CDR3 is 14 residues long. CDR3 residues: CASSLEGAGEKLFF. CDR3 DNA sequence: TGTGCCAGCAGTTTGGAGGGGGCAGGAGAAAAACTGTTTTTT.

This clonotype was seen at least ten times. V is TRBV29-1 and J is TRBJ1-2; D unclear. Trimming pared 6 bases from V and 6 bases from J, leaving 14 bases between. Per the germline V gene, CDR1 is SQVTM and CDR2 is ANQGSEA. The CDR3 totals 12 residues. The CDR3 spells CSVAGLRDGYTF. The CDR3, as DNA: TGCAGCGTGGCAGGATTGCGGGATGGCTACACCTTC.

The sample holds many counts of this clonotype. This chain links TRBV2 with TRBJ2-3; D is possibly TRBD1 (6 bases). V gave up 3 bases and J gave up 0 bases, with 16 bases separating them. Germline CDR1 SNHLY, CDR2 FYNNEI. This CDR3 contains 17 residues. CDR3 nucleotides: TGTGCCAGCAGTGAGGGGGCCTTTAGGGGGAGCACAGATACGCAGTATTTT. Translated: CASSEGAFRGSTDTQYF.